The present T cell receptor (beta chain) was sequenced within a study of blood T cell repertoires in COVID-19. Study details: The United States, Italy and Spain were the sources of the acute and convalescent COVID-19 samples.

As processed by the authors: Estimated nucleated cell counts came from reference gene primer amplification. Sequenced by immunoSEQ multiplex PCR; TCRdb stores in-frame clones only, minus some. V and J calls plus clone size are reproduced from that table; the DNA served to infer D and trimming. The repertoire consists of 140,000 or so clones, with around 78% occurring once and the leading ten covering 1.5% to 2.5%. The CDR3 is 12 residues long. CDR1 SGHTA and CDR2 FQGNSA come from the germline V gene. After removal of 5 bases from V and 12 bases from J, the junction contained 3 bases not matched to a gene.

The sequence derives from a woman in her sixties or seventies with acute or convalescent COVID-19. The rearrangement joins TRBV7-2 to TRBJ2-1; 11 bases are a match to TRBD2. The sample was peripheral blood. CDR3 bases: TGTGCCAGCAGCACGGGACTAGCGGCGCAGTTCTTC. Translating gives CASSTGLAAQFF.